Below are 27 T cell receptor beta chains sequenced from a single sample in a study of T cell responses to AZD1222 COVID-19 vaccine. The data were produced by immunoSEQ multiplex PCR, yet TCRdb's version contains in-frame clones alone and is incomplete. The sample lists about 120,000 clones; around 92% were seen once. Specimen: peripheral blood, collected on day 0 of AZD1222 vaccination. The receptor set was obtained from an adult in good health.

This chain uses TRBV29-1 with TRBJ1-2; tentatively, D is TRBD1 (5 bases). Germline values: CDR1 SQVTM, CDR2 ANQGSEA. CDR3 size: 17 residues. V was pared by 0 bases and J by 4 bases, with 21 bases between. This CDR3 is CSVEDRGKGRTPYGYTF. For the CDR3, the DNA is TGCAGCGTTGAAGATCGGGGGAAGGGGAGAACCCCCTATGGCTACACCTTC.

Here the CDR3 DNA reads TGTGCCAGCAGCTTAAGGACAGGATATTTGGGGGGTTCGCCCCTCCACTTT. Translation: CASSLRTGYLGGSPLHF. The V gene is TRBV13, the J gene TRBJ1-6; 7 bases fit TRBD1. The CDR3 spans 17 residues. Per the germline V gene, CDR1 is PRHDT and CDR2 is FYEKMQ (reference sequence). V lost 2 bases, J lost 13 bases, and 17 bases stayed unmatched.

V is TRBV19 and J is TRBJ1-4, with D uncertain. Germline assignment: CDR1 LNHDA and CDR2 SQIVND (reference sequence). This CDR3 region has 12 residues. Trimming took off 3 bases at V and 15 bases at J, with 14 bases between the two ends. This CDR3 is CASSIGLGIVFF. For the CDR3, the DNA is TGTGCCAGTAGTATCGGCCTGGGGATTGTGTTTTTT.

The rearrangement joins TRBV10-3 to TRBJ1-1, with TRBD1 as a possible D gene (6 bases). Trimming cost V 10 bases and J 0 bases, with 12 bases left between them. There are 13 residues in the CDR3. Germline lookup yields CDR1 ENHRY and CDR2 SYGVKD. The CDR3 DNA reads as TGTGCCACCAAAGGGGGAATGAACACTGAAGCTTTCTTT. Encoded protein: CATKGGMNTEAFF.

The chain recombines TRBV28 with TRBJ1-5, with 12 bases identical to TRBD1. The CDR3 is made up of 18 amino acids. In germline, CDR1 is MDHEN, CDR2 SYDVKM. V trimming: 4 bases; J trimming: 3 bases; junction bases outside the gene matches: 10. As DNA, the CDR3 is TGTGCCAGCAGTTGGATCGGGACAGGGGGCGTTCTCAATCAGCCCCAGCATTTT. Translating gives CASSWIGTGGVLNQPQHF.

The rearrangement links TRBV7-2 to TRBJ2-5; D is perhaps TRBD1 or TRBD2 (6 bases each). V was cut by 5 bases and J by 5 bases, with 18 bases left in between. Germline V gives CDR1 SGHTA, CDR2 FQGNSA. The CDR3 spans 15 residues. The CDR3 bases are TGTGCCAGCAGCGCAGGACAGACTAGAACGGAGACCCAGTACTTC. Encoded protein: CASSAGQTRTETQYF.

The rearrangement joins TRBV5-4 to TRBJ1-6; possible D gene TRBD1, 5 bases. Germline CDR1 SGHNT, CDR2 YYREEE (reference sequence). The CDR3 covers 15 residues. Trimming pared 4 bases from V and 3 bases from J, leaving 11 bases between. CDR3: CASSPGGFYNSPLHF. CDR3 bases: TGTGCCAGCAGCCCGGGGGGGTTCTATAATTCACCCCTCCACTTT.

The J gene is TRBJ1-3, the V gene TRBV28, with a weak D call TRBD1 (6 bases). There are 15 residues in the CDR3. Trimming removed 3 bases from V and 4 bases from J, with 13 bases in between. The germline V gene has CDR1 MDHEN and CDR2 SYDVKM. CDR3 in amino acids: CASSFQGRTGNTIYF. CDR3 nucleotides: TGTGCCAGCAGTTTCCAGGGGCGCACCGGAAACACCATATATTTT.

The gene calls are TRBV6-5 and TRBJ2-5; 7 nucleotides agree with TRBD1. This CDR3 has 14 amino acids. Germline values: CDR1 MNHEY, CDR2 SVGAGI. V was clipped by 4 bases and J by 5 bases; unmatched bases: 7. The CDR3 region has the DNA TGTGCCAGCAGTTCAACTACAGGGGTGGAGACCCAGTACTTC. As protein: CASSSTTGVETQYF.

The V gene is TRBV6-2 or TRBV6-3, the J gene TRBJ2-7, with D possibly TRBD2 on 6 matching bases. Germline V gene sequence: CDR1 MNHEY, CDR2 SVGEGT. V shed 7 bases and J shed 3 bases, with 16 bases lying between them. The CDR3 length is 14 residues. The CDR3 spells CASTPTSPFYEQYF. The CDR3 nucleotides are TGTGCCAGCACCCCGACTAGTCCTTTCTACGAGCAGTACTTC.

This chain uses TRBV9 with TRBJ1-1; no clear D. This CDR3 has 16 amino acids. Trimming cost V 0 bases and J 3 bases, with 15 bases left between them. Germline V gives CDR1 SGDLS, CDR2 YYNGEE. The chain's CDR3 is CASSVEPGLRDTEAFF. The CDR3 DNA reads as TGTGCCAGCAGCGTAGAGCCGGGCCTTAGGGACACTGAAGCTTTCTTT.

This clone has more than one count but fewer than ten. The CDR3 DNA reads TGTGCCGCCGGACCTACACTTAGAGCCGGGGAGCTGTTTTTT. Encoded protein: CAAGPTLRAGELFF. The chain is built from TRBV28 and TRBJ2-2; D is unresolved. The CDR3 length is 14 residues. Trimming pared 11 bases from V and 6 bases from J, leaving 19 bases between. Germline V gene sequence: CDR1 MDHEN, CDR2 SYDVKM.

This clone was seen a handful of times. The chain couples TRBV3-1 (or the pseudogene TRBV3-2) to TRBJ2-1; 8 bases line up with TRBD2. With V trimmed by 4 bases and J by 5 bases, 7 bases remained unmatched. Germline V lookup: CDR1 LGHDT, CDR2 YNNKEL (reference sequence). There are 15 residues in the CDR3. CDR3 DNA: TGTGCCAGCAGCCCGGCAGCGGGAGCCAACAATGAGCAGTTCTTC. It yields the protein CASSPAAGANNEQFF.

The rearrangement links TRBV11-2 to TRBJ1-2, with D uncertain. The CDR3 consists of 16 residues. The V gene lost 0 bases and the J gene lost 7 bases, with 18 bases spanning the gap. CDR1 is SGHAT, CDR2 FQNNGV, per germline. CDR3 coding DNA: TGTGCCAGCAGCTTAGAAGTAGCATGGGGAGGTGGTGGCTACACCTTC. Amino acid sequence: CASSLEVAWGGGGYTF. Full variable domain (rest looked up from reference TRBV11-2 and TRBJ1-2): EAGVAQSPRYKIIEKRQSVAFWCNPISGHATLYWYQQILGQGPKLLIQFQNNGVVDDSQLPKDRFSAERLKGVDSTLKIQPAKLEDSAVYLCASSLEVAWGGGGYTFGSGTRLTVV.

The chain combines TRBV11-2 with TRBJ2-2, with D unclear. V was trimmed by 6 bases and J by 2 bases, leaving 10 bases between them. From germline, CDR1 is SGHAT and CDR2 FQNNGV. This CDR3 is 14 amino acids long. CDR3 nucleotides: TGTGCCAGCAGATGGGCCGGTAACACCGGGGAGCTGTTTTTT. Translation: CASRWAGNTGELFF.

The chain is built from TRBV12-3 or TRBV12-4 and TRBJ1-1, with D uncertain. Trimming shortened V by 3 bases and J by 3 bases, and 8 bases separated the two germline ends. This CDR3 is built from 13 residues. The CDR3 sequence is CASSFRSDTEAFF. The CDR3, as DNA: TGTGCCAGCAGTTTTCGTTCGGACACTGAAGCTTTCTTT.

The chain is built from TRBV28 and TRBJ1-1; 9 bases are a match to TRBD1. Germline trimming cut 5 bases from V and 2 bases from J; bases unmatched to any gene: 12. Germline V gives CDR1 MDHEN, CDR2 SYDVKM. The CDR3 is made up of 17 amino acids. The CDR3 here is CASSVITGGADNTEAFF. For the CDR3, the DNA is TGTGCCAGCAGTGTGATTACAGGGGGCGCGGATAACACTGAAGCTTTCTTT.

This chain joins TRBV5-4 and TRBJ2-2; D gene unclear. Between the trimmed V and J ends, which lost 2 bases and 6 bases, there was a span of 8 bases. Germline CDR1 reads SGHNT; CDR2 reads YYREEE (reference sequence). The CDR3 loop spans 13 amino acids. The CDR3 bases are TGTGCCAGCAGCTTAGGTGTTTCCGGGGAGCTGTTTTTT. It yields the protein CASSLGVSGELFF.

CDR3 protein: CASSPYDTLFYGYTF. CDR3 DNA sequence: TGTGCCAGCAGCCCATATGATACTCTATTCTATGGCTACACCTTC. The chain recombines TRBV7-9 with TRBJ1-2; D remains unclear. Germline-derived CDR1 and CDR2 are SEHNR and FQNEAQ (reference sequence). V lost 5 bases, J lost 4 bases, and 17 bases lay in between. This CDR3 contains 15 residues.

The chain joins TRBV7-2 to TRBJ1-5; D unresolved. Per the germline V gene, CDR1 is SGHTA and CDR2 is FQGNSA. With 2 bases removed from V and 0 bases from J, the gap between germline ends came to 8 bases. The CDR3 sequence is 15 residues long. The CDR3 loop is CASSLNLNSNQPQHF. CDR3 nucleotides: TGTGCCAGCAGCTTAAATCTAAATAGCAATCAGCCCCAGCATTTT.

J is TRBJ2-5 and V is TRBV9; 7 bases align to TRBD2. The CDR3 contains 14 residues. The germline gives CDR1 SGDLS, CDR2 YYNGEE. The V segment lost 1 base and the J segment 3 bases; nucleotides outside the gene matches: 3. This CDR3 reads CASSVSAGEETQYF. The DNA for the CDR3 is TGTGCCAGCAGCGTATCGGCGGGAGAAGAGACCCAGTACTTC. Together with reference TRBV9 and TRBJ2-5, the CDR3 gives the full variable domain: DSGVTQTPKHLITATGQRVTLRCSPRSGDLSVYWYQQSLDQGLQFLIQYYNGEERAKGNILERFSAQQFPDLHSELNLSSLELGDSALYFCASSVSAGEETQYFGPGTRLLVL.

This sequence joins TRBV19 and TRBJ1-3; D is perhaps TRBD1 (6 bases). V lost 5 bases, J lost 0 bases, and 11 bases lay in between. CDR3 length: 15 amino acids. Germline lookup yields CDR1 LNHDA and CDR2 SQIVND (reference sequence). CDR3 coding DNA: TGTGCCAGTAGTGCCACAGGGAGCTCTGGAAACACCATATATTTT. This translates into CASSATGSSGNTIYF.

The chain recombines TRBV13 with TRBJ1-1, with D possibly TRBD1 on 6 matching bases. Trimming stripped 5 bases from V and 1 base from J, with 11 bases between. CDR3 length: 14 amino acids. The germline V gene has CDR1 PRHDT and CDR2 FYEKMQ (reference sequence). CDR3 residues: CASSPTGRNTEAFF. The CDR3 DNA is TGTGCCAGCAGCCCTACAGGGAGGAACACTGAAGCTTTCTTT.

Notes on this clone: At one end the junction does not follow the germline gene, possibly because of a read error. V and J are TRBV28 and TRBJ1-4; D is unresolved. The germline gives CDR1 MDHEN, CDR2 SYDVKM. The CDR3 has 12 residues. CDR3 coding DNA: TGCGGGAGCGGAGACTATAATGAAAAACTGTTTTTT. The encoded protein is CGSGDYNEKLFF.

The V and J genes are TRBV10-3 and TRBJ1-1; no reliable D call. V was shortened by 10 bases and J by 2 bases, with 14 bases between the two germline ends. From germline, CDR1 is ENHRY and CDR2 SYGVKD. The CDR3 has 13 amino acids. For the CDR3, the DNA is TGTGCCACCAGAGACGATTTAAACACTGAAGCTTTCTTT. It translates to CATRDDLNTEAFF.

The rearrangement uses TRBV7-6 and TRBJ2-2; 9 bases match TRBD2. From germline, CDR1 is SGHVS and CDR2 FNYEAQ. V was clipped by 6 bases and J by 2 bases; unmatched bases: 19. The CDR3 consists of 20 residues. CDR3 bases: TGTGCCAGCAGTTATGGACTAGCGAGATTTATAGGAAAAAACACCGGGGAGCTGTTTTTT. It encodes CASSYGLARFIGKNTGELFF.

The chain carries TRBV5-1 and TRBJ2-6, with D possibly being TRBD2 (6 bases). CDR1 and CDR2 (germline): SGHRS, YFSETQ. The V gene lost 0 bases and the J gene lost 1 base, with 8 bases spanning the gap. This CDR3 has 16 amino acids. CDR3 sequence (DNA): TGCGCCAGCAGCTTGGCCGCGGGGTCTGGGGCCAACGTCCTGACTTTC. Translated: CASSLAAGSGANVLTF.